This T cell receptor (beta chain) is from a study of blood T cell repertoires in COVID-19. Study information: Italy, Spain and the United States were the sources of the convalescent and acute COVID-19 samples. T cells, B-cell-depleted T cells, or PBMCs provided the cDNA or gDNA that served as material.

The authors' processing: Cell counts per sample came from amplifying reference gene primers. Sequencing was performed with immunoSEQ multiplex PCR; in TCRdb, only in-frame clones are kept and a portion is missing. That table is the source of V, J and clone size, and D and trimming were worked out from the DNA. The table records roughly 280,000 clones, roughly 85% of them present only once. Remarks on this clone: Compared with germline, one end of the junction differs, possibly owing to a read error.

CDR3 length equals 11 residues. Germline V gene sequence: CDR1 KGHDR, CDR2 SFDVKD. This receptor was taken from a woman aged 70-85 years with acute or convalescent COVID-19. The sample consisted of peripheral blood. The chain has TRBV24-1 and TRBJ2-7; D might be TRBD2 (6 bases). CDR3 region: CATRAGTSQCF. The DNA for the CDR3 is TGTGCCACTCGAGCCGGGACTTCGCAGTGCTTC.